The sequence of this T cell receptor beta chain was determined in a study of blood T cell repertoires in COVID-19. Study-wide context: The analysed material was cDNA or gDNA that came from T cells, B-cell-depleted T cells, or PBMCs.

Deletions cut 2 bases from V and 11 bases from J, with 16 bases between. CDR1 is MNHEY, CDR2 SMNVEV, per germline (reference sequence). This CDR3 region has 14 residues. Measured with immunoSEQ multiplex PCR; TCRdb has only the in-frame clones, and not every one. This sample carries about 99,000 clones, 79% of them seen once, and the ten largest clones take around 18%. The origin of this receptor is an elderly woman with active or convalescent COVID-19. The sequencing sample was made of peripheral blood. The chain carries TRBV27 and TRBJ1-3; the D gene is possibly TRBD1 (5 bases). The DNA for the CDR3 is TGTGCCAGCAGTTTAAGGGGCCAGGGAGGCTCCATATATTTT. The encoded protein is CASSLRGQGGSIYF.